This TCR beta chain was sequenced for a study of regulatory T cells in long-lasting Graves disease. The overall study: Over 5 years of antithyroid drugs with positive TSH receptor antibodies was taken to mean persistent Graves' disease. Overall study results and limits: Thyroid tissue went unstudied; only peripheral blood was examined.

With iRepertoire HTBI primers and Arm-PCR of CDR3 regions, TCR beta libraries were built. TCRdb ran MiXCR on the multiplex PCR reads and lists one entry per CDR3 protein. The sample lists roughly 500,000 distinct CDR3 sequences; less than 25% were seen once. V lost 0 bases and J lost 7, with 16 bases in between. The CDR3 contains 15 residues. Germline V gene data show CDR1 as MNHEY and CDR2 as SVGAGI. As concerns this clonotype: Its specificity is unknown.

The time point: persistent/refractory GD, antithyroid drugs over 5 years with positive TRAb. PBMC RNA was the source of the TCR library. Roughly 9 milliliters of peripheral blood were taken and placed in EDTA tubes. Sequencing was performed on peripheral blood mononuclear cells (PBMCs), taken when the disease was refractory, from a patient treated with antithyroid drugs. The clonotype originates from a female donor with Graves disease. This sequence joins TRBV6-5 and TRBJ2-7; no reliable D call. The CDR3 loop is CASSYSRKADGEQYF. In DNA form, the CDR3 reads TGTGCCAGCAGTTACTCCAGAAAGGCAGATGGGGAGCAGTACTTC.